This TCR beta chain comes out of a study of shared clonotypes between healthy human individuals. Original analysis: ImmunoSEQ junction-only sequences lacked quality scores, so their filtering differed. The data were produced by immunoSEQ multiplex PCR, yet TCRdb's version contains in-frame clones alone and is incomplete. That table supplies the V and J calls and clone size; D and trimming were determined from the DNA. The data contain around 2.3 million clones, almost 96% of them singletons. In regard to this clone: The antigen is unknown.

Study-level findings and limits: Naive subsets tended to show greater estimated richness than memory subsets. Clonotype sharing across donors was expected to vary with sequencing depth.

V lost 6 bases, J lost 9 bases, and 5 bases stayed unmatched. The CDR3 runs 14 residues. The germline gives CDR1 MDHEN, CDR2 SYDVKM. This sequence joins TRBV28 and TRBJ1-6, with 10 bases that match TRBD1. The specimen sequenced was naive CD4+ T cells sorted from blood. Subset described: CD45RA+ positively selected. This TCR derives from a man younger than 35 in good health. The CDR3 nucleotides read TGTGCCAGCAGGCGCGGGGACAGGGGTTCACCCCTCCACTTT. Its translation is CASRRGDRGSPLHF.